These T cell receptor beta chains were read from a single sample in a study of T-cell reconstitution after alpha-beta-depleted transplantation in children. One entry per CDR3 protein results from TCRdb running MiXCR on the PCR reads. The top ten clones hold 9.5% to 13% of a sample with around 300,000 distinct CDR3 sequences, around 25% of them seen once. The sequencing here drew on PBMCs, mostly from graft donor cells, taken 180 days after TCRalphabeta/CD19-depleted stem cell transplant. The receptors derive from a male patient younger than 18 who had a stem cell transplant for acute lymphoblastic leukemia, so the T cells may come from the graft donor. Both conserved end residues are part of each CDR3. A D gene is named only where the DNA matches it firmly. The size field is filled for only some rows; it gives once, few, many or a size class.

d_gene,abundance,j_gene,v_gene,CDR3aa
TRBD2,.,TRBJ2-7,TRBV7-2,CASSLGQGLAGGPYEQYF
.,few,TRBJ1-3,TRBV12-3/TRBV12-4,CASRRFGTWDF
.,few,TRBJ2-3,TRBV4-1,CASSPAAGFTDTQYF
TRBD2,few,TRBJ2-7,TRBV12-3/TRBV12-4,CASSFGSGNYEQYF
.,.,TRBJ2-3,TRBV7-3,CASSLRLGPTDTQYF
TRBD2,few,TRBJ2-1,TRBV4-1,CASSQGSSGSIMGSEQFF
.,.,TRBJ2-7,TRBV29-1,CSVLEARGAYYEQYF
.,few,TRBJ2-7,TRBV12-3/TRBV12-4,CASSYGRGSTYEQYF
.,.,TRBJ2-2,TRBV12-3/TRBV12-4,CASRDGFTGELFF
TRBD2,.,TRBJ2-5,TRBV5-1,CASSLAVRGAQETQYF